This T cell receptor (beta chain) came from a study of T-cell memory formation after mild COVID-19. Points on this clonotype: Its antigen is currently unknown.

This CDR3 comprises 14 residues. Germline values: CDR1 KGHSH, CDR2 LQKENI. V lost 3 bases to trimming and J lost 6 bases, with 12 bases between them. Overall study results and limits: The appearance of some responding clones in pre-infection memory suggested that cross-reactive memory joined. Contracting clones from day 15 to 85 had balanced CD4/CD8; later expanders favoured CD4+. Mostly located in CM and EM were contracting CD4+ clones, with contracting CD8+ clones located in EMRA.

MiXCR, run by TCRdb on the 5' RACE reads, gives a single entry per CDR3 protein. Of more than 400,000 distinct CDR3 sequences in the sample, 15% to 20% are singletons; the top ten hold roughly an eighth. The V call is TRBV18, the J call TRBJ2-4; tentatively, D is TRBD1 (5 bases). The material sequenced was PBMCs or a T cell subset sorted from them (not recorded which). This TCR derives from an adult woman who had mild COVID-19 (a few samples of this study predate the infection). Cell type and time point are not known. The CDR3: CASSPETVPNIQYF. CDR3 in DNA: TGTGCCAGCTCACCCGAGACAGTTCCAAACATTCAGTACTTC.